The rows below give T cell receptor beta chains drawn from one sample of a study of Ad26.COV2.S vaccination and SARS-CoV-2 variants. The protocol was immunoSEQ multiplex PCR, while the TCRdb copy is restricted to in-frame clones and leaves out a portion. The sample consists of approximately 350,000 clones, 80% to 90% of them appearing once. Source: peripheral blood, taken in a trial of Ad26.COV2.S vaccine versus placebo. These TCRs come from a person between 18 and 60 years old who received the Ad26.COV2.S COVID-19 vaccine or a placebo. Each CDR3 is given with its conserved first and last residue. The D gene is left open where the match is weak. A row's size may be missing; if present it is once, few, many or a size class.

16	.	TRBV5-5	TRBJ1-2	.	CASRTILGAPNYGYTF	TGTGCCAGCAGGACAATCCTGGGGGCACCTAACTATGGCTACACCTTC
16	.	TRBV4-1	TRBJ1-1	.	CASSQRGPAPNTEAFF	TGCGCCAGCAGCCAGAGGGGACCAGCCCCGAACACTGAAGCTTTCTTT
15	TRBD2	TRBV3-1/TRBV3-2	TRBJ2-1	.	CASSQGLAAYDEQFF	TGTGCCAGCAGCCAAGGACTAGCGGCGTACGATGAGCAGTTCTTC
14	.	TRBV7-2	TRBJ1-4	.	CASSHTGKWEKLFF	TGTGCCAGCAGCCATACTGGGAAATGGGAAAAACTGTTTTTT
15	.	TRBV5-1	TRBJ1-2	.	CASSPGRVSGYGYTF	TGCGCCAGCAGCCCGGGACGGGTCAGTGGTTATGGCTACACCTTC
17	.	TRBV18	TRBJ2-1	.	CASSPPNPHTTDNEQFF	TGTGCCAGCTCACCACCTAACCCTCATACGACCGACAATGAGCAGTTCTTC
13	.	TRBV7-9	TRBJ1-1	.	CASSLYTEGEAFF	TGTGCCAGCAGCTTATATACGGAAGGTGAAGCTTTCTTT
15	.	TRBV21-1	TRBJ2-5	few	CASSKAPDIQETQYF	TGTGCCAGCAGCAAAGCACCGGACATACAAGAGACCCAGTACTTC
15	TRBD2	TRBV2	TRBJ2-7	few	CASSDPSGSPYEQYF	TGTGCCAGCAGTGATCCTAGCGGGTCTCCCTACGAGCAGTACTTC
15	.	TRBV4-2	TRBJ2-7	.	CASSQDGAAPGEQYF	TGTGCCAGCAGCCAAGATGGTGCCGCCCCAGGGGAGCAGTACTTC
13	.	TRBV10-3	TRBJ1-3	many	CAISVTEGNTIYF	TGTGCCATCAGTGTAACGGAAGGAAACACCATATATTTT
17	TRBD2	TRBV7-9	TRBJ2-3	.	CASSSGTSGRRTDTQYF	TGTGCCAGCAGCTCCGGGACTAGCGGGAGGCGGACAGATACGCAGTATTTT
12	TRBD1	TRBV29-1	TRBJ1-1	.	CSVTGQGRLAFF	TGCAGCGTTACCGGACAGGGCCGACTGGCTTTCTTT